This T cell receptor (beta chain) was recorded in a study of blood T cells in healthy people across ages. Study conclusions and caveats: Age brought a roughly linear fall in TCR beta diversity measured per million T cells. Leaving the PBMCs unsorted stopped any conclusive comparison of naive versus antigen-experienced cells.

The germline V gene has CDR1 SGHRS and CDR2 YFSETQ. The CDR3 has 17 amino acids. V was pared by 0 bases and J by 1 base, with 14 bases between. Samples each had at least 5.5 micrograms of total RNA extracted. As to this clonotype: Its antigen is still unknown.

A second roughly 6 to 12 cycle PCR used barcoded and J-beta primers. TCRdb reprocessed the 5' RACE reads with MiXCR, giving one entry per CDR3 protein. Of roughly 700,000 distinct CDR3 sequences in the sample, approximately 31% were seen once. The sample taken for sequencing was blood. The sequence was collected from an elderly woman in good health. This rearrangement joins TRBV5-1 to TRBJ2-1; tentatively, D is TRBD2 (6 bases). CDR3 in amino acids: CASSLEGGAGSYNEQFF. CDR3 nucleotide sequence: TGCGCCAGCAGCTTGGAAGGCGGGGCGGGATCCTACAATGAGCAGTTCTTC.